This TCR beta chain stems from a study of cytomegalovirus exposure and HLA in healthy donors. Concerning this clone: Antigen specificity is unknown.

Whole-study findings and limits: The classifier reportedly diagnosed cytomegalovirus status with high sensitivity and specificity.

CDR1 is SGHDT, CDR2 YYEEEE, per germline. CDR3 length equals 15 residues. The V end lost 6 bases, the J end lost 0 bases, and 12 bases lay between the germline ends. 60 Vbeta and 13 Jbeta primers were used in PCR. Repertoires were generated with immunoSEQ multiplex PCR, while TCRdb's copy carries only in-frame clones and drops some. The sample has 160,000 or so clones; roughly 79% are singletons. Sequenced sample: PBMCs. The TCR was taken from a woman aged 40-49 years in good health and CMV-seropositive. V usage is TRBV5-6 and J usage is TRBJ2-2; no reliable D call. The CDR3 sequence is CASKTGQTNTGELFF. DNA of the CDR3: TGTGCCAGCAAAACTGGGCAGACGAACACCGGGGAGCTGTTTTTT.